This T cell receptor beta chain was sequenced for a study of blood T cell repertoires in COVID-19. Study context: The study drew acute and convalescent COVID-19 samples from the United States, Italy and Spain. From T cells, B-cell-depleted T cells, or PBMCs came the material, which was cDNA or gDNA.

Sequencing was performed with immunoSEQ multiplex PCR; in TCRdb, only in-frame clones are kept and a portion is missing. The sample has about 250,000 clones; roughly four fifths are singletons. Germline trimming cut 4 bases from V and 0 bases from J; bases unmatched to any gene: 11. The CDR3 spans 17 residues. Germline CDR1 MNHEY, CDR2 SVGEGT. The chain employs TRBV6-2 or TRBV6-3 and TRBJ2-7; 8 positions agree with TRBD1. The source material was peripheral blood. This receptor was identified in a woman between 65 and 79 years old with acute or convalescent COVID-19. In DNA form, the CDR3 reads TGTGCCAGCAGTTTATTGAGGACAGGGCATAGCTCCTACGAGCAGTACTTC. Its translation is CASSLLRTGHSSYEQYF.